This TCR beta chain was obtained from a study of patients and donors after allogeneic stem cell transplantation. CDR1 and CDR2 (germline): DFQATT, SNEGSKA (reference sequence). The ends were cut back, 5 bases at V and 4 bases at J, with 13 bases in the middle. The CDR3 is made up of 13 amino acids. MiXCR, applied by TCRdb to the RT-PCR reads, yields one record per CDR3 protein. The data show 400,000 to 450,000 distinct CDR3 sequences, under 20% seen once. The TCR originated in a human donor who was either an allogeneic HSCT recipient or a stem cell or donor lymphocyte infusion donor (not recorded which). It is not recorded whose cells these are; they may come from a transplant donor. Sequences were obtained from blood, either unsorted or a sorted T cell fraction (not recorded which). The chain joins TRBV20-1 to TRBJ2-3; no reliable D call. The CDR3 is CSARLLVPDTQYF. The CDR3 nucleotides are TGCAGTGCTCGATTGTTGGTCCCAGATACGCAGTATTTT.